Listed here are 2 T cell receptor beta chains from one sample, sequenced in a study of control samples from healthy donors and cancer patients. Measured with immunoSEQ multiplex PCR; TCRdb has only the in-frame clones, and not every one. The table has about 69,000 clones, roughly 80% seen once. Input material: PBMCs. The receptors derive from a woman aged 45 to 65 with lung cancer.

V gene TRBV5-6 combines with J gene TRBJ2-7, with 9 bases that match TRBD1. Germline trimming cut 0 bases from V and 6 bases from J; bases unmatched to any gene: 1. Germline loops: CDR1 SGHDT, CDR2 YYEEEE. The CDR3 spans 13 residues. CDR3 sequence: CASSLDRGREQYF. The CDR3 DNA is TGTGCCAGCAGCTTGGACAGGGGGCGCGAGCAGTACTTC.

This clone showed up just once. The V and J genes are TRBV29-1 and TRBJ2-3; the D call may be TRBD1 or TRBD2 (5 bases each). Trimming left V 3 bases short and J 0 bases short, with 13 bases between. Germline-derived CDR1 and CDR2 are SQVTM and ANQGSEA. The CDR3 extends over 15 amino acids. CDR3 DNA: TGCAGCGTTGATAACCGGGACGGTAGCACAGATACGCAGTATTTT. This gives the protein CSVDNRDGSTDTQYF.